This T cell receptor beta chain came from a study of response to subunit inactivated influenza vaccine (dated by TCRdb to 2016 to 2019). Describing the broader study: To follow how T cells responded to a trivalent subunit inactivated influenza vaccine, the researchers relied on deep quantitative profiling of the T cell receptor repertoire.

Study-level results and caveats: The authors proposed that each seasonal influenza vaccination may bring in only a limited number of new T cells.

Regarding this clonotype: Its antigen is currently not known. No base qualities exist here, and no much larger clone lies one base off it.

Library method: RT-PCR. Sequencing relied on an Illumina HiSeq 2500. TCRdb reran the public reads through fastp at Q25 and MiXCR, keeping productive beta chains. Merged by CDR3 protein, the rows form single entries marked with the most common genes and DNA. Recorded for this sample are about 530,000 distinct CDR3 sequences; 12% of them occurred a single time. The top ten hold around 9.6% of the sample. The sample was PBMCs from blood, taken on the day of vaccination. This receptor was identified in a middle-aged man who received an inactivated influenza vaccine. Donor details come from another sample of the same person, matched by shared clones.

The nucleotides read TGTGCCAGCAGCCAAGATCACCCAGGGAAATCCGGGGCCAACGTCCTGACTTTC. This gives the protein CASSQDHPGKSGANVLTF. The sequence joins TRBV3-1 to TRBJ2-6, with TRBD1 perhaps the D gene, on 5 matching bases. From cysteine to phenylalanine, the CDR3 is 18 amino acids long. Solely the CDR3 DNA is kept, with 54 bases framed from the first base. For CDR1 and CDR2, the germline V gene (reference sequence) lists LGHDT and YNNKEL. At the junction V is shortened by 0 bases and J by 4 bases, with 16 bases in between.